This TCR beta chain is from a study of control samples from healthy donors and cancer patients. Using immunoSEQ multiplex PCR, the repertoire was profiled, and TCRdb retains in-frame clones only, with some absent. This table has about 70,000 clones, 84% appearing once. The CDR3 is made up of 15 amino acids. Per the germline V gene, CDR1 is KGHDR and CDR2 is SFDVKD. The V gene end was trimmed by 7 bases and the J gene end by 0 bases; junction bases not matched to a gene: 5. The chain combines TRBV24-1 with TRBJ1-5; 7 bases line up with TRBD1. The sample consisted of blood. This receptor was identified in a man aged 45 to 65 in good health. CDR3 amino acids: CATRPGTDSNQPQHF. The CDR3 coding sequence is TGTGCCACCAGACCCGGGACAGATAGCAATCAGCCCCAGCATTTT.